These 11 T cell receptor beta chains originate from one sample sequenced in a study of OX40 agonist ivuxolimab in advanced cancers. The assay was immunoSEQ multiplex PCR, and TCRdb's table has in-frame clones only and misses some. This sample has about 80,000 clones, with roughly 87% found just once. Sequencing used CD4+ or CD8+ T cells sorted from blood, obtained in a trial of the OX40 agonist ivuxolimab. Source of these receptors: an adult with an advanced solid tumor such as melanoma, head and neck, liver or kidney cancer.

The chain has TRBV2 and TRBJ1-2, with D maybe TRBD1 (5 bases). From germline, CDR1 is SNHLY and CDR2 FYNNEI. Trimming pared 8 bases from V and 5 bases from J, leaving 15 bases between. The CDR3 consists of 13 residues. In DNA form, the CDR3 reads TGTGCCAGCCAAGAATGGGAGGGGTATGGCTACACCTTC. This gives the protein CASQEWEGYGYTF.

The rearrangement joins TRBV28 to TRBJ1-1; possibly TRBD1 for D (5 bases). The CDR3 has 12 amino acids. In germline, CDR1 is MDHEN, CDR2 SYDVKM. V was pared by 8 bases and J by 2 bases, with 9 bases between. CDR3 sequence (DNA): TGTGCCAGCTGTGACAGTAACACTGAAGCTTTCTTT. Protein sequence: CASCDSNTEAFF.

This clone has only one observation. The CDR3 protein is CASSFLGYGNTEAFF. CDR3 coding DNA: TGTGCCAGCAGCTTTCTTGGGTACGGGAACACTGAAGCTTTCTTT. This chain links TRBV7-9 with TRBJ1-1; D unclear. This CDR3 region has 15 residues. Germline CDR1 is SEHNR and CDR2 is FQNEAQ (reference sequence). V dropped 3 bases and J dropped 1 base, with 12 bases sitting between them.

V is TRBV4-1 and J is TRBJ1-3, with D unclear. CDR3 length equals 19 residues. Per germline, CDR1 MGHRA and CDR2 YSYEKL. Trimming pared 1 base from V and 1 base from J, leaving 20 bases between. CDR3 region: CASSQGSYSFDGSGNTIYF. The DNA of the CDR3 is TGCGCCAGCAGCCAAGGGTCATATAGCTTTGATGGGTCTGGAAACACCATATATTTT.

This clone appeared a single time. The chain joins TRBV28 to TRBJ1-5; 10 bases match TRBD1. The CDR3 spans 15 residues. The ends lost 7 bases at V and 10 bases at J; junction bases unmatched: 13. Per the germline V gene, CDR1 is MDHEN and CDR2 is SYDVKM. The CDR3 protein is CASKLPGTGELPQHF. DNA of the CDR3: TGTGCCAGCAAATTACCCGGGACAGGGGAGCTACCCCAGCATTTT.

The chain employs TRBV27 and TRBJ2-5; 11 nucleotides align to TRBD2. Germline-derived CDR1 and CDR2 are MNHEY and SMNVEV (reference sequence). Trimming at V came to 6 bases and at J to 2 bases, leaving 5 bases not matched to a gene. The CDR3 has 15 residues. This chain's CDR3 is CASSTLAGGQETQYF. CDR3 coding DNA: TGTGCCAGCAGCACTCTAGCGGGGGGTCAAGAGACCCAGTACTTC.

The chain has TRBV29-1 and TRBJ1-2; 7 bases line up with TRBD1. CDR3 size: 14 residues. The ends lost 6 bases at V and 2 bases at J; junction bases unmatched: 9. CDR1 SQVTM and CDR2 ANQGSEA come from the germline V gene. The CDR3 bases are TGCAGCGTAGAGGGGGCCCAGGGGAACTATGGCTACACCTTC. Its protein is CSVEGAQGNYGYTF.

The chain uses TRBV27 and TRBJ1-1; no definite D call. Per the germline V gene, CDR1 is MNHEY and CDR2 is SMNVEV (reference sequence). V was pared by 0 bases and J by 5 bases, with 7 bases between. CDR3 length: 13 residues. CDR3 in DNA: TGTGCCAGCAGTTTATCGGTCAGTACTGAAGCTTTCTTT. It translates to CASSLSVSTEAFF.

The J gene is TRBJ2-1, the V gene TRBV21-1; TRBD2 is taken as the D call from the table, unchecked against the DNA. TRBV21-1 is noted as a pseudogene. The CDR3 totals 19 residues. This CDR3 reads CASSKGGPVGTSGNNEQFF. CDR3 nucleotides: TGTGCCAGCAGCAAAGGGGGCCCCGTAGGGACTAGCGGCAACAATGAGCAGTTCTTC.

Here the CDR3 DNA reads TGTGCCAGTAGTTCTGGGTCAGGGCCACATCAGCCCCAGCATTTT. This encodes CASSSGSGPHQPQHF. V and J are TRBV19 and TRBJ1-5; a possible D gene is TRBD1 (5 bases). The V gene's germline CDR1 is LNHDA and CDR2 SQIVND (reference sequence). V lost 5 bases and J 5 bases, leaving 16 bases between the germline ends. CDR3 length: 15 amino acids.

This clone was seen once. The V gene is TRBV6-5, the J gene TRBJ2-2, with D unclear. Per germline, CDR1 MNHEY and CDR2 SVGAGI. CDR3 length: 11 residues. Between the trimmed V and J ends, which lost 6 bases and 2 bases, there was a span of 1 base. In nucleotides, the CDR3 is TGTGCCAGCAGAAACACCGGGGAGCTGTTTTTT. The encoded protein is CASRNTGELFF.